This TCR beta chain is from a study of T cell responses to AZD1222 COVID-19 vaccine (dated by TCRdb to the early 2020s). For context, the study as a whole: AZD1222 recipients whose second dose came at about 4 weeks and those whose second dose came at about 12 weeks were combined into one group, since spike-specific TCR depth and breadth did not differ between the two schedules. TCR sequencing covered some 240 trial participants: 207 given two doses of AZD1222 and approximately 26 given two doses of MenACWY control vaccine. Enrollment into the trials was organized by age into subgroups of 18-55, 56-69 and 70-plus years, and those subgroups contained approximately 150, 30 and 60 TCR-sequenced participants, respectively. The paper's findings and limits, for the study overall: Only six AZD1222 recipients were SARS-CoV-2 seropositive at baseline, limiting conclusions about previously exposed vaccinees. A significant rise in spike-specific TCR breadth and depth was observed after two AZD1222 doses relative to day 0 and relative to MenACWY recipients. Participants were mostly white British and included more females than males, and it was suggested by the authors that clonal diversity may have been underestimated. In the small 56-69-year group, the increase in depth fell short of significance, most likely because of low power. Because no day 14 peak-response samples were available, repertoires were characterized only after the peak T cell response. Reportedly, close to half of the unique spike-specific TCRs recognized epitopes lying outside the regions that are mutated in the B.1.351 and B.1.1.7 variants. The whole spike protein was spanned by vaccine-associated CD4 TCRs, and dominant responses were seen in regions 160-218 and 743-854.

To note about this clone: The antigen it binds to is not known. No much larger clonotype is one base removed from it; base qualities were not supplied.

The CDR3 regions of human TCRbeta chains were subjected to immunosequencing. Per the source publication's procedure: Repertoire TCRs were matched against a reference library of SARS-CoV-2-specific TCRs generated with the MIRA antigen-specificity platform. Breadth meant the fraction of unique TCRs that were SARS-CoV-2-associated, whereas depth meant the fraction of total T cells that were SARS-CoV-2-associated. Each spike-specific TCR was assigned to its reactive spike region and to a CD4 or CD8 class using the MIRA data. Log10-transformed breadth and depth values were compared by one-way ANOVA with Sidak's multiple comparisons tests. The clones in this table, taken by TCRdb from immuneACCESS, are in-frame only. Not every clone is retained; where verified, under half of the shortfall comes from an unresolved V gene, and the cause of the rest is unknown. Clonal size and the V and J genes are those of that table, whereas D and trimming came from the DNA. The sample records 68,000 or so clones, 60% to 85% of which are singletons. Of the sample, roughly an eighth is held by the ten largest clones.

V lost 0 bases and J lost 3 bases; the stretch between them is 12 bases long. From the cysteine up to the phenylalanine, the CDR3 has a length of 14 residues. The only DNA kept is the CDR3, 42 bases in frame from the first base. Taken from the germline V gene (reference sequence), the CDR1 and CDR2 loops are GTSNPN and SVGIG. The time point label, read with the paper, signifies: baseline before first vaccination. Vaccinee samples came from UK trials COV001 and COV002, including a single-blind randomized controlled phase 2/3 trial of AZD1222 (ChAdOx1 nCoV-19) in healthy adults. For TCRbeta chain sequencing, PBMC samples from trial participants were taken at day 0 and at day 28 after the second dose.

The sequence was collected from an adult in good health. The V and J genes are TRBV30 and TRBJ2-7; the D segment cannot be called with confidence. Sequences were derived from peripheral blood, sampled on day 0 of AZD1222 vaccination. The bases are TGTGCCTGGAGTGTACCCCCGCAGCGCTACGAGCAGTACTTC. Its translation is CAWSVPPQRYEQYF.